Listed here are 22 T cell receptor beta chains from one sample, sequenced in a study of blood T cell repertoires in COVID-19. Only in-frame clones appear in the TCRdb table, and some are missing; sequencing was by immunoSEQ multiplex PCR. The repertoire holds tens of thousands of clones, with more than 85% as singletons. Sequencing was performed on peripheral blood. The origin of the receptors is a man between 40 and 49 years old with active COVID-19.

The chain has TRBV11-2 and TRBJ2-7, with TRBD1 matching 8 bases. J gave up 3 bases and V 5 bases, and 12 bases lay outside the gene matches. CDR1 and CDR2 (germline): SGHAT, FQNNGV. The CDR3 has 16 amino acids. In DNA, the CDR3 is TGTGCCAGCAGCCCTGCCGGGACAGGAGGCTTCTACGAGCAGTACTTC. As protein: CASSPAGTGGFYEQYF.

This clone has a handful of counts. The rearrangement uses TRBV3-1 (or the pseudogene TRBV3-2) and TRBJ2-2; 9 bases agree with TRBD1. Germline CDR1 reads LGHDT; CDR2 reads YNNKEL (reference sequence). The CDR3 consists of 16 residues. V shed 6 bases, J shed 6 bases, and the junction held 11 bases outside the gene matches. The CDR3 is CASRRGTGRFSGELFF. Here the CDR3 DNA reads TGTGCCAGCAGGCGGGGGACAGGGCGATTCTCCGGGGAGCTGTTTTTT.

The CDR3 sequence: CASSLPSVTSGVYNEQFF. CDR3 in DNA: TGTGCCAGCAGTTTGCCTTCCGTGACTAGCGGGGTCTACAATGAGCAGTTCTTC. This chain joins TRBV28 and TRBJ2-1, with TRBD2 matching over 11 bases. Germline trimming cut 3 bases from V and 3 bases from J; bases unmatched to any gene: 10. The germline gives CDR1 MDHEN, CDR2 SYDVKM. The CDR3 has 18 residues.

The rearrangement links TRBV12-1 to TRBJ2-1; the table gives TRBD2 as D, unverified against the DNA. TRBV12-1 is shown as a pseudogene. CDR3 length: 19 amino acids. CDR3 sequence reads: CACTPLKPRVRESYNEQFF. The CDR3 DNA reads as TGTGCCTGCACCCCCCTTAAACCTAGGGTGAGGGAATCGTACAATGAGCAGTTCTTC.

The V gene is TRBV5-4, the J gene TRBJ2-5; no clear D gene. V shed 3 bases and J shed 1 base, with 10 bases lying between them. Germline-derived CDR1 and CDR2 are SGHNT and YYREEE (reference sequence). The CDR3 contains 14 residues. CDR3 bases: TGTGCCAGCAGCTCCGGGTCCGGCCAAGAGACCCAGTACTTC. Amino acid sequence: CASSSGSGQETQYF. Full variable domain (remainder filled in from reference TRBV5-4 and TRBJ2-5): ETGVTQSPTHLIKTRGQQVTLRCSSQSGHNTVSWYQQALGQGPQFIFQYYREEENGRGNFPPRFSGLQFPNYSSELNVNALELDDSALYLCASSSGSGQETQYFGPGTRLLVL.

The chain joins TRBV2 to TRBJ1-5, with a tentative D call TRBD1 (5 bases). From germline, CDR1 is SNHLY and CDR2 FYNNEI. This CDR3 region has 15 residues. The V end lost 3 bases, the J end lost 4 bases, and 13 bases lay between the germline ends. CDR3 residues: CASSEGPGGNQPQHF. The CDR3 DNA reads TGTGCCAGCAGTGAGGGGCCGGGGGGAAATCAGCCCCAGCATTTT.

This clone was detected only once. The rearrangement links TRBV12-3 or TRBV12-4 to TRBJ2-1; D not certain. Trimming removed 3 bases from V and 4 bases from J, with 7 bases in between. This CDR3 is built from 13 residues. The CDR3 bases are TGTGCCAGCAGTTTGAGCCAATACAATGAGCAGTTCTTC. Protein product: CASSLSQYNEQFF.

V and J are TRBV3-1 (or the pseudogene TRBV3-2) and TRBJ2-7, with 12 bases fitting TRBD2. J was trimmed by 6 bases and V by 4 bases; bases with no gene match: 7. The germline gives CDR1 LGHDT, CDR2 YNNKEL (reference sequence). The CDR3 extends over 15 amino acids. CDR3 sequence (DNA): TGTGCCAGCAGCCTTCGGACTAGCGGGATTAGCGAGCAGTACTTC. Amino acid sequence: CASSLRTSGISEQYF.

This clone showed up just once. The V and J genes are TRBV7-2 and TRBJ2-1, with 13 bases matching TRBD2. V shed 5 bases, J shed 0 bases, and the junction held 7 bases outside the gene matches. There are 18 residues in the CDR3. CDR1 SGHTA and CDR2 FQGNSA come from the germline V gene. The CDR3 protein is CASSHGTSGTLSYNEQFF. The CDR3 nucleotides are TGTGCCAGCAGCCATGGGACTAGCGGGACCCTCTCCTACAATGAGCAGTTCTTC.

The table lists this clone with a count of one. The chain links TRBV9 to TRBJ2-5, with 9 positions matching TRBD1. Germline V gives CDR1 SGDLS, CDR2 YYNGEE. V lost 7 bases, J lost 4 bases, and 5 bases stayed unmatched. The length of the CDR3 is 13 residues. CDR3 in DNA: TGTGCCAGCGGGGGGACAGGGCCAGAGACCCAGTACTTC. The encoded protein is CASGGTGPETQYF. The whole variable domain, remainder taken from reference TRBV9 and TRBJ2-5, is DSGVTQTPKHLITATGQRVTLRCSPRSGDLSVYWYQQSLDQGLQFLIQYYNGEERAKGNILERFSAQQFPDLHSELNLSSLELGDSALYFCASGGTGPETQYFGPGTRLLVL.

The gene calls are TRBV29-1 and TRBJ1-1; 8 bases agree with TRBD1. V dropped 7 bases and J dropped 3; count of bases not matched to a gene: 7. This CDR3 is built from 13 residues. Germline CDR1 SQVTM, CDR2 ANQGSEA. Here the CDR3 reads CSARGQAHTEAFF. The CDR3 nucleotides are TGCAGCGCCCGGGGACAGGCGCACACTGAAGCTTTCTTT.

This sequence joins TRBV19 and TRBJ1-5; 8 bases agree with TRBD1. The CDR3 covers 14 residues. Germline V CDR1 and CDR2: LNHDA, SQIVND (reference sequence). Trimming cost V 1 base and J 4 bases; bases outside gene matches: 0. In nucleotides, the CDR3 is TGTGCCAGTAGTATAGGGGACAGGAATCAGCCCCAGCATTTT. Translated: CASSIGDRNQPQHF.

This chain uses TRBV6-5 with TRBJ1-2; possibly TRBD1 for D (5 bases). The CDR3 spans 14 residues. Germline V gives CDR1 MNHEY, CDR2 SVGAGI. V lost 5 bases, J lost 5 bases, and 15 bases lay in between. The CDR3 DNA is TGTGCCAGCAGTCCTGGGGCTCAATTTTATGGCTACACCTTC. This encodes CASSPGAQFYGYTF.

The V and J genes are TRBV7-7 and TRBJ2-2; 10 bases line up with TRBD2. Looked up from germline, CDR1 is SSHAT and CDR2 is FNYEAQ (reference sequence). This CDR3 is 15 amino acids long. V shed 4 bases and J 5 bases; nucleotides not matched to a gene: 4. This CDR3 is CASSSIAGGTGELFF. The CDR3 coding sequence is TGTGCCAGCAGCTCGATAGCGGGAGGAACCGGGGAGCTGTTTTTT.

The count of this clone is one. The gene calls are TRBV6-6 and TRBJ2-7, with D perhaps matching TRBD1 (5 bases). The CDR3 has 11 residues. Germline-derived CDR1 and CDR2 are MNHNY and SVGAGI (reference sequence). Deletions cut 2 bases from V and 7 bases from J, with 6 bases between. CDR3 in amino acids: CASSYAGEQYF. CDR3 DNA sequence: TGTGCCAGCAGTTACGCAGGGGAGCAGTACTTC.

This clone was seen more than once but under ten times. The chain employs TRBV20-1 and TRBJ2-7, with 9 bases fitting TRBD2. Germline V gives CDR1 DFQATT, CDR2 SNEGSKA (reference sequence). The CDR3 is 17 residues long. The trim removed 3 bases at V and 0 bases at J, leaving 12 bases unmatched. The CDR3 DNA follows: TGCAGTGCTAGTAACGGGGGCGAAGCGGGAGGCTCCTACGAGCAGTACTTC. This translates into CSASNGGEAGGSYEQYF.

The rearrangement links TRBV7-2 to TRBJ2-7, with D maybe TRBD1 (6 bases). V shed 3 bases and J shed 4 bases, with 13 bases lying between them. The CDR3 totals 14 residues. Germline V gene data show CDR1 as SGHTA and CDR2 as FQGNSA. CDR3 nucleotide sequence: TGTGCCAGCAGCTTCACAGGGTCAGGATACGAGCAGTACTTC. Encoded protein: CASSFTGSGYEQYF.

The chain joins TRBV2 to TRBJ2-3; D is uncertain. V was shortened by 0 bases and J by 3 bases, with 13 bases between the two germline ends. CDR1 and CDR2 (germline): SNHLY, FYNNEI. CDR3 length: 16 amino acids. The DNA of the CDR3 is TGTGCCAGCAGTGAAGCCCGCGGTGCCCTTACAGATACGCAGTATTTT. It translates to CASSEARGALTDTQYF.

V is TRBV6-6 and J is TRBJ2-3; the D gene is possibly TRBD1 (6 bases). The CDR3 length is 14 residues. Trimming stripped 2 bases from V and 7 bases from J, with 13 bases between. The germline gives CDR1 MNHNY, CDR2 SVGAGI (reference sequence). In DNA, the CDR3 is TGTGCCAGCAGTTACGAGTACAGGGTTAATACGCAGTATTTT. This gives the protein CASSYEYRVNTQYF.

The J gene is TRBJ2-7, the V gene TRBV2; TRBD1 matches at 9 bases. Trimming took 7 bases from V and 6 from J; bases not matched to a gene: 7. Germline CDR1 is SNHLY and CDR2 is FYNNEI. This CDR3 has 13 amino acids. The CDR3 is CASMGQGMSEQYF. Written as DNA, the CDR3 is TGTGCCAGCATGGGACAGGGAATGAGCGAGCAGTACTTC.

J is TRBJ1-4 and V is TRBV19; maybe TRBD1 (6 bases). The CDR3 runs to 14 residues. Germline CDR1 reads LNHDA; CDR2 reads SQIVND (reference sequence). V was cut by 3 bases and J by 5 bases, with 10 bases left in between. CDR3 in amino acids: CASSMDSLNEKLFF. In nucleotides, the CDR3 is TGTGCCAGTAGTATGGACAGCCTGAATGAAAAACTGTTTTTT.

The rearrangement joins TRBV19 to TRBJ1-1; a weak D match, TRBD1 (5 bases). CDR1 and CDR2 from the germline V gene are LNHDA and SQIVND (reference sequence). V dropped 7 bases and J dropped 4 bases, with 16 bases sitting between them. The CDR3 loop spans 14 amino acids. CDR3 sequence: CASNKEGRGTEAFF. For the CDR3, the DNA is TGTGCCAGTAATAAAGAGGGGAGGGGCACTGAAGCTTTCTTT.